Listed here are 13 T cell receptor beta chains from one sample, sequenced in a study of tumor-infiltrating lymphocytes in primary liver carcinoma (dated by TCRdb to 2016 to 2017). TCRdb lists the instrument as Illumina HiSeq 2500. A constant-region primer and ProtoScript II reverse transcriptase were used to reverse-transcribe TCRbeta-specific cDNA from approximately 550 ng total RNA. The TCRbeta libraries were prepared through three rounds of nested multiplex PCR following a slightly modified ARM-PCR procedure. Each of the first two PCR rounds ran for 9 to 11 cycles using multiplex TRBV1-TRBV30 forward primers together with a Cbeta reverse primer. The raw public data were reprocessed by TCRdb itself: fastp quality trimming at Q25, MiXCR clonotype calling, in-frame beta chains only. When rows share a CDR3 protein, they turn into one entry using the most common DNA and genes. In all, the sample holds about 310,000 distinct CDR3 sequences, and about 50% of those were seen once. The leading ten clones occupy approximately 17% of the sample.

TRIzol reagent was used to extract blood RNA from unsorted whole blood, while the DNeasy Blood & Tissue kit provided the germline DNA. The sequenced sample was peripheral blood. The receptor set was obtained from a young woman with primary liver carcinoma and hepatitis B virus infection.

Remarks on this clonotype: A much larger clone differs from this one at a single base, so this may be a read error. The V call is TRBV6-2 or TRBV6-3, the J call TRBJ2-1; TRBD2 matches at 10 bases. The CDR3 sequence is 18 residues long. Germline V gene sequence: CDR1 MNHEY, CDR2 SVGEGT. CDR3 DNA: TGTACCAGCAGTTACCGCTTGAGGCTAGCGGGAGAATACAATGAGCAGTTCTTC. It yields the protein CTSSYRLRLAGEYNEQFF.

This clonotype was counted only a few times. The genes are TRBV5-4 and TRBJ2-7, with a weak D call TRBD1 (5 bases). CDR1 is SGHNT, CDR2 YYREEE, per germline (reference sequence). Trimming took off 4 bases at V and 3 bases at J, with 8 bases between the two ends. This CDR3 region has 12 residues. As DNA, the CDR3 is TGTGCCAGCAGCATCACAGGCTACGAGCAGTACTTC. This translates into CASSITGYEQYF.

In this sample, this clonotype turned up many times. V gene TRBV6-5 combines with J gene TRBJ1-5; D is undetermined. From germline, CDR1 is MNHEY and CDR2 SVGAGI. There are 14 residues in the CDR3. V lost 4 bases and J 0 bases, leaving 7 bases between the germline ends. As DNA, the CDR3 is TGTGCCAGCAGTTTGGACCATAGCAATCAGCCCCAGCATTTT. Translated: CASSLDHSNQPQHF.

A word on this clonotype: One end of the junction does not line up with germline, which may come from a read error. J is TRBJ2-5 and V is TRBV11-2, with a tentative D call TRBD2 (6 bases). Germline CDR1 is SGHAT and CDR2 is FQNNGV. CDR3 length: 15 residues. The CDR3 nucleotides read TGTGCCAGCAGAACGCGGGGCCAGTACCAAAAGACCCAGTATTTC. Translation gives CASRTRGQYQKTQYF.

On this clonotype itself: This may arise from a read error, as a much more abundant clone is one base away. J is TRBJ2-1 and V is TRBV12-3 or TRBV12-4; 8 positions match TRBD2. The CDR3 extends over 14 amino acids. Here the CDR3 DNA reads TGTGCCTCGAGAGCCAGCGGGAGATACAATGAGCAGCTCTTC. Translating gives CASRASGRYNEQLF.

In this sample, this clonotype turned up a few times. The DNA for the CDR3 is TGTGCCAGCAGCCTCACTAGTCGGCTGCGGAACACCGGGGAGCTGTTTTTT. Its protein is CASSLTSRLRNTGELFF. The V gene is TRBV7-8, the J gene TRBJ2-2, with D perhaps matching TRBD2 (5 bases). The CDR3 loop spans 17 amino acids. The V end was cut by 5 bases, the J end by 1 base, with 17 bases between. The germline V gene has CDR1 SGHVS and CDR2 FQNEAQ.

At least ten counts were recorded for this clonotype. This sequence joins TRBV6-6 and TRBJ1-2; no reliable D call. Between the trimmed V and J ends, which lost 0 bases and 0 bases, there was a span of 11 bases. Germline lookup yields CDR1 MNHNY and CDR2 SVGAGI (reference sequence). This CDR3 contains 16 residues. The DNA of the CDR3 is TGTGCCAGCAGTTACTCGGTCAGAGCCTCTAACTATGGCTACACCTTC. This codes for CASSYSVRASNYGYTF.

As concerns this clonotype: This may be a read error, as it is one base from a much larger clone. The CDR3 carries no conserved terminal phenylalanine or tryptophan, so it likely arises from a read error. The V gene is TRBV7-9, the J gene TRBJ1-4; D uncertain. Trimming shortened V by 5 bases and J by 8 bases, and 6 bases separated the two germline ends. The CDR3 length is 11 residues. Germline CDR1 SEHNR, CDR2 FQNEAQ (reference sequence). The CDR3 spells CASSATEKLFS. CDR3 nucleotide sequence: TGTGCCAGCAGCGCCACAGAAAAACTGTTTTCT.

About this clonotype itself: This CDR3 fails to terminate in the conserved phenylalanine or tryptophan, so it likely reflects a read error. The CDR3 bases are TGTGCCATCAGTGAGTCGACGGGCTACACCTGC. Amino acids: CAISESTGYTC. The rearrangement links TRBV10-3 to TRBJ1-2; D gene uncertain. Trimming left V 0 bases short and J 8 bases short, with 4 bases between. The CDR3 is 11 residues long. Germline V gene lookup returns CDR1 ENHRY and CDR2 SYGVKD.

CDR3 nucleotides: TGCGCCAGCAGCTTGGAGTCGAACATTCAGTACTTC. As protein: CASSLESNIQYF. The rearrangement uses TRBV5-1 and TRBJ2-4; D is unresolved. From germline, CDR1 is SGHRS and CDR2 YFSETQ. Trimming took 0 bases from V and 7 from J, leaving 5 bases between them. CDR3 length equals 12 residues.

Regarding this clonotype: This may arise from a read error, as a much more abundant clone is one base away. The chain carries TRBV6-5 and TRBJ1-2; D is perhaps TRBD1 (6 bases). Deletions cut 10 bases from V and 4 bases from J, with 16 bases between. Germline CDR1 reads MNHEY; CDR2 reads SVGAGI. The CDR3 has 13 residues. The CDR3 reads CATSPGGGYGYTF. The CDR3 nucleotides read TGTGCCACCAGCCCCGGGGGCGGCTATGGCTACACCTTC.

The chain is built from TRBV7-9 and TRBJ2-1, with 11 bases fitting TRBD2. The CDR3 contains 15 residues. Germline trimming cut 5 bases from V and 9 bases from J; bases unmatched to any gene: 9. The germline CDR1 and CDR2 sequences are SEHNR and FQNEAQ (reference sequence). CDR3 DNA: TGTGCCAGCAGCCTTAGCGGGAGGGTGGTGGGTGAGCAGTTCTTC. Residues: CASSLSGRVVGEQFF.

This clonotype was observed a few times. The chain recombines TRBV12-5 with TRBJ2-1; D not resolved. Germline values: CDR1 LGHNT, CDR2 FRNRAP. CDR3 length: 10 amino acids. The CDR3 loop is CAVAPPGQFF. Written as DNA, the CDR3 is TGTGCCGTCGCTCCCCCGGGGCAGTTCTTC.